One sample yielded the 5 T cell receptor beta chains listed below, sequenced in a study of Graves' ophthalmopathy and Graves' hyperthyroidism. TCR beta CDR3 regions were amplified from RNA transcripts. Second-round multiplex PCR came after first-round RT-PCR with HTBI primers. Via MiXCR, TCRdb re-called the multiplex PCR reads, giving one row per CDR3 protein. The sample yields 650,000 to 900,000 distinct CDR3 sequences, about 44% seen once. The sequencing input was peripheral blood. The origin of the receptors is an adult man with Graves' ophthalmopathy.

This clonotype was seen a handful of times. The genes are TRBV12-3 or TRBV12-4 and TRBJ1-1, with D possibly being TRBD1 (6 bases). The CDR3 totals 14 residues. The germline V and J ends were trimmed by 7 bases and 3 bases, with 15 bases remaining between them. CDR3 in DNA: TGTGCCAGCACCTCACAGGGAGAAGACACTGAAGCTTTCTTT. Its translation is CASTSQGEDTEAFF.

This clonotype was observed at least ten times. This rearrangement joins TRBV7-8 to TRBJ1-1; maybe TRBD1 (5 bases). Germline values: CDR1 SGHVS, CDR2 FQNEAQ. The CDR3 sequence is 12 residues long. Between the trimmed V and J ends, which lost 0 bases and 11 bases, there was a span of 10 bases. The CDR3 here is CASSLAQGVAFF. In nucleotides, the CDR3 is TGTGCCAGCAGCTTAGCGCAAGGGGTGGCTTTCTTT.

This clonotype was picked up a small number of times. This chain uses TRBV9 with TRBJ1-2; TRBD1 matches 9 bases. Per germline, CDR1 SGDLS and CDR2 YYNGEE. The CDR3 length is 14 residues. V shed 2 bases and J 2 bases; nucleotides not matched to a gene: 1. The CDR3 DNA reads TGTGCCAGCAGCGTTGGGACAGGGAACTATGGCTACACCTTC. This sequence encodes CASSVGTGNYGYTF.

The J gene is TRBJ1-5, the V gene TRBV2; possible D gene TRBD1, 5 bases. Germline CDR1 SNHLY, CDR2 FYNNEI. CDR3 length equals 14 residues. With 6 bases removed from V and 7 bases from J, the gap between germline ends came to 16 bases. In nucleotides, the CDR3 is TGTGCCAGCAGCGGGGGAGGAATTGGACAGCCCCAGCATTTT. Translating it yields CASSGGGIGQPQHF. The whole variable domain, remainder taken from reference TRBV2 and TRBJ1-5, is EPEVTQTPSHQVTQMGQEVILRCVPISNHLYFYWYRQILGQKVEFLVSFYNNEISEKSEIFDDQFSVERPDGSNFTLKIRSTKLEDSAMYFCASSGGGIGQPQHFGDGTRLSIL.

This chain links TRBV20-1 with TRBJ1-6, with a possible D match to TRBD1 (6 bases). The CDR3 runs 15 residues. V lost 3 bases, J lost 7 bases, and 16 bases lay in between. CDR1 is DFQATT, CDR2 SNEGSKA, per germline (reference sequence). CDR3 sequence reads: CSASEDSLGNSPLHF. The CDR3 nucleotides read TGCAGTGCTAGCGAGGACAGTTTGGGGAATTCACCCCTCCACTTT.